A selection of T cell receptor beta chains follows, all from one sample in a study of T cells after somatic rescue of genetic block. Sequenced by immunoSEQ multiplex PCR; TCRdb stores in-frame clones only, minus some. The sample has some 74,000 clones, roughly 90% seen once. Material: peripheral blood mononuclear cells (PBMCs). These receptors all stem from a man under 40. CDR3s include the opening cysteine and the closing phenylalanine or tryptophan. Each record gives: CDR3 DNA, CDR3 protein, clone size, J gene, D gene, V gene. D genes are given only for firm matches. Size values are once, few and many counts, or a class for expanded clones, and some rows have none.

TGCGCCAGCAGCCAAGATTGGGGTGGGGGAAACACCATATATTTT | CASSQDWGGGNTIYF | NA | TRBJ1-3 | NA | TRBV4-3
TGTGCCAGTAGTGCCAAATCGGTCGGCGAGCAGTACTTC | CASSAKSVGEQYF | once | TRBJ2-7 | NA | TRBV19
TGCGCCAGCAGTAGTCCAAACACCGGGGAGCTGTTTTTT | CASSSPNTGELFF | NA | TRBJ2-2 | NA | TRBV10-1
TGTGCCAGTAGTATCCAGGGGGTGAGCACAGATACGCAGTATTTT | CASSIQGVSTDTQYF | NA | TRBJ2-3 | TRBD1 | TRBV19
TGCAGCGTTCTGGAGGGGGGGACAGATACGCAGTATTTT | CSVLEGGTDTQYF | once | TRBJ2-3 | NA | TRBV29-1
TGTGCCAGCAGCTTATGGGGCTTTGGAAACATTCAGTACTTC | CASSLWGFGNIQYF | NA | TRBJ2-4 | NA | TRBV11-2
TGTGCCAGCAGCCCGCGACTAGCGGGGGGGGTGGATACGCAGTATTTT | CASSPRLAGGVDTQYF | once | TRBJ2-3 | TRBD2 | TRBV11-2
TGTGCCAGCAGCTTAGCCGGACTAGCGGGAGACGAGCAGTACTTC | CASSLAGLAGDEQYF | NA | TRBJ2-7 | TRBD2 | TRBV7-9
TGCGCCAGCCGTTTGACAGGGGGCGAAAGGGAGACCCAGTACTTC | CASRLTGGERETQYF | NA | TRBJ2-5 | TRBD1 | TRBV10-2
TGCAGCGTGGGACAGGGGGCGGCCGGGGAGCTGTTTTTT | CSVGQGAAGELFF | NA | TRBJ2-2 | TRBD1 | TRBV29-1
TGTGCCAGCAGCTCCCTAGCGGGAGGGGTTACGCAGTATTTT | CASSSLAGGVTQYF | NA | TRBJ2-3 | TRBD2 | TRBV7-2
TGTGCCAGCTCAGGCCGGGACAGCCTTAACACTGAAGCTTTCTTT | CASSGRDSLNTEAFF | NA | TRBJ1-1 | TRBD1 | TRBV18
TGTGCCAGCAGCTTGGCTGCGGGCTTTAATGAAAAACTGTTTTTT | CASSLAAGFNEKLFF | NA | TRBJ1-4 | NA | TRBV5-4
TGTGCCAGCAGTTACTCGGACAGGGACCACGAGCAGTACTTC | CASSYSDRDHEQYF | NA | TRBJ2-7 | TRBD1 | TRBV6-5
TGTGCCAGCAGCGCCGGGACAGGGGGTGGCACTGAAGCTTTCTTT | CASSAGTGGGTEAFF | NA | TRBJ1-1 | TRBD1 | TRBV7-9
TGCAGTGCTAGACCTGAGGATACGCAGTATTTT | CSARPEDTQYF | NA | TRBJ2-3 | NA | TRBV20-1
TGCGCCAGCAGCCCCTCGGGGGGGATGACCAAAAACATTCAGTACTTC | CASSPSGGMTKNIQYF | NA | TRBJ2-4 | TRBD2 | TRBV5-1
TGTGCCAGCGAAACTGGGGGGGAGAATCAGCCCCAGCATTTT | CASETGGENQPQHF | NA | TRBJ1-5 | NA | TRBV19
TGTGCCAGCAGCCCTCAGGGTTCTGGGGCCAACGTCCTGACTTTC | CASSPQGSGANVLTF | NA | TRBJ2-6 | NA | TRBV6-4
TGTGCCAGCAGCTTACACCCGGGGGGCACTGAAGCTTTCTTT | CASSLHPGGTEAFF | NA | TRBJ1-1 | NA | TRBV7-8
TGTGCCAGCAGCTTGAGCGGGAGGGATTGGGGGGACAATGAGCAGTTCTTC | CASSLSGRDWGDNEQFF | NA | TRBJ2-1 | TRBD2 | TRBV13
TGTGCCATCAGCGACGGGGGACAGGGACTGAATCAGCCCCAGCATTTT | CAISDGGQGLNQPQHF | NA | TRBJ1-5 | TRBD1 | TRBV10-3
TGTGCCAGCAGTTTCTCCGGGACAGGGGACCACGAGCAGTACTTC | CASSFSGTGDHEQYF | NA | TRBJ2-7 | TRBD1 | TRBV28
TGTGCCAGCAGTGCCGGGACAATCATCACAGATACGCAGTATTTT | CASSAGTIITDTQYF | NA | TRBJ2-3 | NA | TRBV6-1
TGTGCCAGTAGTATAGGACTAGCGGGACCGGAAAAGTCCACCGGGGAGCTGTTTTTT | CASSIGLAGPEKSTGELFF | NA | TRBJ2-2 | TRBD2 | TRBV19
TGTGCCAGCAGCTTTCACAGGGTCACCGGGGAGCTGTTTTTT | CASSFHRVTGELFF | NA | TRBJ2-2 | NA | TRBV7-8
TGTGCCAGCAGCCAAGGCAGGGGTGAAGCTTTCTTT | CASSQGRGEAFF | NA | TRBJ1-1 | NA | TRBV5-6
TGCGCCAGCAGAATGAACACCGGGGAGCTGTTTTTT | CASRMNTGELFF | once | TRBJ2-2 | NA | TRBV4-1
TGTGCCTGGACTACTGGTCTCGGGGGAGGCGAGACCCAGTACTTC | CAWTTGLGGGETQYF | NA | TRBJ2-5 | NA | TRBV30
TGTGCCAGCAGTCCACTGACTAGCGGGAGAGGGGAGCAGTACTTC | CASSPLTSGRGEQYF | NA | TRBJ2-7 | TRBD2 | TRBV6-6
TGTGCCAGCAGCTTAACCCCAGGGGACACAGATACGCAGTATTTT | CASSLTPGDTDTQYF | NA | TRBJ2-3 | NA | TRBV11-2
TGTGCCAGCAGGTACGACAGTGCCTACGAGCAGTACTTC | CASRYDSAYEQYF | NA | TRBJ2-7 | NA | TRBV6-5
TGTGCCAGTAGTATTCGGGACGGTTCCTACGAGCAGTACTTC | CASSIRDGSYEQYF | once | TRBJ2-7 | NA | TRBV19